A selection of T cell receptor beta chains follows, all from one sample in a study of T cell responses to AZD1222 COVID-19 vaccine. Method: immunoSEQ multiplex PCR; TCRdb's copy keeps in-frame clones and lacks some. The data hold about 86,000 clones, with 90% observed a single time. The specimen was peripheral blood, collected on day 0 of AZD1222 vaccination. These receptors came from an adult in good health. CDR3s include the opening cysteine and the closing phenylalanine or tryptophan. The D gene is left open where the match is weak. Clone size is given for some rows only: seen once, a few or many times, or a class if the clone is expanded.

CDR3 DNA: TGTGCCAGCAGTTGGGGGGGGAGTGAGCAGTACTTC; CDR3 protein: CASSWGGSEQYF; D gene: TRBD2; CDR3 length: 12; clone size: -; J gene: TRBJ2-7; V gene: TRBV27
CDR3 DNA: TGTGCCAGCAGTTTGTATAGCACAGGCAGCTCCTACGAGCAGTACTTC; CDR3 protein: CASSLYSTGSSYEQYF; D gene: -; CDR3 length: 16; clone size: -; J gene: TRBJ2-7; V gene: TRBV28
CDR3 DNA: TGTGCCAGCAGCTTTCACCTCGAGCAGTACTTC; CDR3 protein: CASSFHLEQYF; D gene: -; CDR3 length: 11; clone size: -; J gene: TRBJ2-7; V gene: TRBV5-4
CDR3 DNA: TGTGCCAGCAGTGAACCCGGGACAGGGAGCTATGGCTACACCTTC; CDR3 protein: CASSEPGTGSYGYTF; D gene: TRBD1; CDR3 length: 15; clone size: -; J gene: TRBJ1-2; V gene: TRBV25-1
CDR3 DNA: TGTGCCAGCAGCTTATTGCAAGGGGTAGGGCACAATGAGCAGTTCTTC; CDR3 protein: CASSLLQGVGHNEQFF; D gene: -; CDR3 length: 16; clone size: -; J gene: TRBJ2-1; V gene: TRBV11-2
CDR3 DNA: TGTGCCAGCAGCACTCAAATTGCCCCCGACAGGGGGAACACTGAAGCTTTCTTT; CDR3 protein: CASSTQIAPDRGNTEAFF; D gene: TRBD1; CDR3 length: 18; clone size: -; J gene: TRBJ1-1; V gene: TRBV7-4
CDR3 DNA: TGTGCCAGCTCACCACCGGGGGCCCTGAACACTGAAGCTTTCTTT; CDR3 protein: CASSPPGALNTEAFF; D gene: -; CDR3 length: 15; clone size: -; J gene: TRBJ1-1; V gene: TRBV18
CDR3 DNA: TGTGCCAGCAGTGAAGGGGTTTTGTCCTATAATTCACCCCTCCACTTT; CDR3 protein: CASSEGVLSYNSPLHF; D gene: -; CDR3 length: 16; clone size: -; J gene: TRBJ1-6; V gene: TRBV2
CDR3 DNA: TGTGCCAGCAGCTTAAACTTCGACATCGGATATGGCTACACCTTC; CDR3 protein: CASSLNFDIGYGYTF; D gene: -; CDR3 length: 15; clone size: once; J gene: TRBJ1-2; V gene: TRBV11-1
CDR3 DNA: TGTGCCACCAGCACATCCTACAGGGGTACCGGGGAGCTGTTTTTT; CDR3 protein: CATSTSYRGTGELFF; D gene: TRBD1; CDR3 length: 15; clone size: -; J gene: TRBJ2-2; V gene: TRBV15
CDR3 DNA: TGTGCCAGCAGCGTAGCTACGGGCCTTAATGAAAAACTGTTTTTT; CDR3 protein: CASSVATGLNEKLFF; D gene: -; CDR3 length: 15; clone size: -; J gene: TRBJ1-4; V gene: TRBV9
CDR3 DNA: TGCGCCAGCAGCTCTAGCGGGATTGAGCAGTTCTTC; CDR3 protein: CASSSSGIEQFF; D gene: TRBD2; CDR3 length: 12; clone size: -; J gene: TRBJ2-1; V gene: TRBV5-1
CDR3 DNA: TGCGCCAGCCAGACTAGTGGGGACCTGAACACTGAAGCTTTCTTT; CDR3 protein: CASQTSGDLNTEAFF; D gene: -; CDR3 length: 15; clone size: -; J gene: TRBJ1-1; V gene: TRBV5-1
CDR3 DNA: TGTGCCAGCAGTTACTCGACGGGACCGATAAGTGAAGCTTTCTTT; CDR3 protein: CASSYSTGPISEAFF; D gene: -; CDR3 length: 15; clone size: -; J gene: TRBJ1-1; V gene: TRBV6-5
CDR3 DNA: TGTGCCACCAGCAGAGATCGGGGGGCGGGAGCTCGGGAGCAGTACTTC; CDR3 protein: CATSRDRGAGAREQYF; D gene: -; CDR3 length: 16; clone size: -; J gene: TRBJ2-7; V gene: TRBV15
CDR3 DNA: TGTGCCAGCAGTTACCCCGGGATGGGCTCACCCCTCCACTTT; CDR3 protein: CASSYPGMGSPLHF; D gene: -; CDR3 length: 14; clone size: -; J gene: TRBJ1-6; V gene: TRBV6-2/TRBV6-3
CDR3 DNA: TGTGCCAGCAGCCCACAGGGACTCGCATATGGCTACACCTTC; CDR3 protein: CASSPQGLAYGYTF; D gene: -; CDR3 length: 14; clone size: -; J gene: TRBJ1-2; V gene: TRBV28
CDR3 DNA: TGTGCCACCAGATTCCGGGAGAACACCGGGGAGCTGTTTTTT; CDR3 protein: CATRFRENTGELFF; D gene: -; CDR3 length: 14; clone size: few; J gene: TRBJ2-2; V gene: TRBV24-1
CDR3 DNA: TGTGCCAGCAGCCCCCCCACGACAGGGGGCTTAGGCGAGCAGTACTTC; CDR3 protein: CASSPPTTGGLGEQYF; D gene: TRBD1; CDR3 length: 16; clone size: -; J gene: TRBJ2-7; V gene: TRBV3-1/TRBV3-2